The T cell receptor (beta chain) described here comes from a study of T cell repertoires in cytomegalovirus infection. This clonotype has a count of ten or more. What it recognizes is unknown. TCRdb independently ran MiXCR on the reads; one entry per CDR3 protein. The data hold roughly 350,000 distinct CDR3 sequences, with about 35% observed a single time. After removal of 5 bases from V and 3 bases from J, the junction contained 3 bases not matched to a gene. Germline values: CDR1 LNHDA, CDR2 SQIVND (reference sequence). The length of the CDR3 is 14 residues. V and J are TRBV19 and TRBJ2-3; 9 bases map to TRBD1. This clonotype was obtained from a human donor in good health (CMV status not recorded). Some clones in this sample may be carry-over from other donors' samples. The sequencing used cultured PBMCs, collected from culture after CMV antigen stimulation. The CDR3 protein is CASSFGTGTDTQYF. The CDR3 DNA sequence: TGTGCCAGTAGTTTTGGGACAGGGACAGATACGCAGTATTTT.